The 26 T cell receptor beta chains presented below share a single source sample, sequenced in a study of shared clonotypes between healthy human individuals. Only in-frame clones appear in the TCRdb table, and some are missing; sequencing was by immunoSEQ multiplex PCR. The sample consists of a few million clones, just over 90% of them appearing once. The naive CD8 population came from CD45RO-negative cells selected for CCR7, without terminally differentiated effector memory CD45RA+ cells. The sample was naive CD8+ T cells from PBMCs. The receptors come from a man aged 18 to 30 in good health. Some clones in this sample may be carry-over from other donors' samples.

The chain carries TRBV4-1 and TRBJ1-5; unclear D gene. The V and J ends lost 1 base and 1 base respectively, with 8 bases between them. Germline CDR1 is MGHRA and CDR2 is YSYEKL. This CDR3 contains 15 residues. CDR3 bases: TGCGCCAGCAGCCAAGGGGAGTGGAGCAATCAGCCCCAGCATTTT. It specifies CASSQGEWSNQPQHF.

The V and J genes are TRBV27 and TRBJ2-5; a weak D match, TRBD1 (6 bases). Per germline, CDR1 MNHEY and CDR2 SMNVEV (reference sequence). Trimming pared 3 bases from V and 1 base from J, leaving 15 bases between. The CDR3 is 16 amino acids. The CDR3 nucleotides read TGTGCCAGCAGTTTCCGCCAGACAGGAGCCCAAGAGACCCAGTACTTC. Encoded protein: CASSFRQTGAQETQYF.

CDR3 loop: CASSRHRDRAYEQYF. The DNA for the CDR3 is TGCGCCAGCAGCCGCCACCGGGACAGGGCGTACGAGCAGTACTTC. The chain links TRBV4-3 to TRBJ2-7; 9 bases agree with TRBD1. CDR3 length: 15 amino acids. Looked up from germline, CDR1 is LGHNA and CDR2 is YSLEER. Trimming at V came to 4 bases and at J to 4 bases, leaving 8 bases not matched to a gene.

The gene calls are TRBV9 and TRBJ1-2, with 10 bases identical to TRBD1. The germline CDR1 and CDR2 sequences are SGDLS and YYNGEE. The CDR3 extends over 16 amino acids. Unmatched junction bases numbered 16, after V lost 6 bases and J lost 8 bases. In DNA, the CDR3 is TGTGCCAGCACCACCGTGAGGGGGACAGGGGAGAGGGGCTACACCTTC. As protein: CASTTVRGTGERGYTF.

This rearrangement joins TRBV4-3 to TRBJ2-7; 11 bases fit TRBD2. Germline lookup yields CDR1 LGHNA and CDR2 YSLEER. This CDR3 is 15 amino acids long. With 3 bases clipped from V and 2 bases from J, the junction kept 3 bases outside the gene matches. CDR3 coding DNA: TGCGCCAGCAGCCAGCAACTAGCGGGGGCCTACGAGCAGTACTTC. Translated: CASSQQLAGAYEQYF.

The V gene is TRBV28, the J gene TRBJ1-4; 7 bases map to TRBD1. V trimming: 6 bases; J trimming: 4 bases; junction bases outside the gene matches: 2. Germline V CDR1 and CDR2: MDHEN, SYDVKM. The CDR3 consists of 13 residues. The CDR3 region has the DNA TGTGCCAGCAGGGACAGGAATAATGAAAAACTGTTTTTT. Its protein is CASRDRNNEKLFF. Full variable domain (missing parts from reference TRBV28 and TRBJ1-4): DVKVTQSSRYLVKRTGEKVFLECVQDMDHENMFWYRQDPGLGLRLIYFSYDVKMKEKGDIPEGYSVSREKKERFSLILESASTNQTSMYLCASRDRNNEKLFFGSGTQLSVL.

This chain joins TRBV7-9 and TRBJ2-7, with 9 bases that match TRBD2. V lost 1 base, J lost 5 bases, and 12 bases stayed unmatched. The V gene's germline CDR1 is SEHNR and CDR2 FQNEAQ (reference sequence). The CDR3 consists of 17 residues. The DNA for the CDR3 is TGTGCCAGCAGCTTAGGGTTCTTGGCGGGAGGGCCCCACGAGCAGTACTTC. This sequence encodes CASSLGFLAGGPHEQYF.

The J gene is TRBJ1-2, the V gene TRBV13, with D perhaps TRBD1 (5 bases). Germline CDR1 is PRHDT and CDR2 is FYEKMQ (reference sequence). Between the trimmed V and J ends, which lost 7 bases and 4 bases, there was a span of 16 bases. The CDR3 totals 14 residues. The CDR3 protein is CASTKAGGGYGYTF. The CDR3 coding sequence is TGTGCCAGCACCAAAGCCGGGGGGGGCTATGGCTACACCTTC.

This sequence joins TRBV5-6 and TRBJ2-7, with 7 bases fitting TRBD1. The V segment lost 6 bases and the J segment 5 bases; nucleotides outside the gene matches: 11. CDR1 and CDR2 (germline): SGHDT, YYEEEE. The length of the CDR3 is 14 residues. The DNA for the CDR3 is TGTGCCAGCACCCAAGTTACAGGGGTCCACGAGCAGTACTTC. It is translated as CASTQVTGVHEQYF.

This clone was counted a single time. The rearrangement links TRBV27 to TRBJ2-3; 7 bases line up with TRBD2. J was trimmed by 2 bases and V by 2 bases; bases with no gene match: 10. From germline, CDR1 is MNHEY and CDR2 SMNVEV (reference sequence). The CDR3 totals 17 residues. CDR3 DNA sequence: TGTGCCAGCAGTTTAAACTCGGGACTATTATCCACAGATACGCAGTATTTT. Translating it yields CASSLNSGLLSTDTQYF.

The genes are TRBV5-1 and TRBJ2-5, with TRBD1 identical over 9 bases. After removal of 2 bases from V and 5 bases from J, the junction contained 7 bases not matched to a gene. From germline, CDR1 is SGHRS and CDR2 YFSETQ. This CDR3 has 15 residues. The CDR3 nucleotides read TGCGCCAGCAGCTTCCACAGGGGGCGCAGGGAGACCCAGTACTTC. Translating gives CASSFHRGRRETQYF.

The chain joins TRBV2 to TRBJ1-2, with TRBD1 matching over 7 bases. CDR3 length equals 13 residues. Germline V gene data show CDR1 as SNHLY and CDR2 as FYNNEI. V was pared by 6 bases and J by 8 bases, with 9 bases of the junction left unmatched. The CDR3 is CASRNLDRVGYTF. The CDR3, as DNA: TGTGCCAGCAGAAACCTTGACAGGGTCGGCTACACCTTC.

The chain links TRBV28 to TRBJ2-5; TRBD1 agrees at 7 bases. This CDR3 has 17 residues. Trimming cost V 3 bases and J 5 bases; bases outside gene matches: 15. Germline V CDR1 and CDR2: MDHEN, SYDVKM. This CDR3 is CASSLDQVSPRGETQYF. DNA for the CDR3: TGTGCCAGCAGTTTGGACCAAGTGAGCCCCAGGGGGGAGACCCAGTACTTC.

About this clone: Other DNA sequences in the same sample also yield this CDR3. The V call is TRBV28, the J call TRBJ2-7; D perhaps matches TRBD1 (6 bases). The CDR3 has 13 residues. V dropped 10 bases and J dropped 3 bases, with 16 bases sitting between them. The germline CDR1 and CDR2 sequences are MDHEN and SYDVKM. CDR3 bases: TGTGCCACGTCTCCCGGGACAAACTACGAGCAGTACTTC. It yields the protein CATSPGTNYEQYF. Based on the CDR3 plus reference TRBV28 and TRBJ2-7, the full variable domain is DVKVTQSSRYLVKRTGEKVFLECVQDMDHENMFWYRQDPGLGLRLIYFSYDVKMKEKGDIPEGYSVSREKKERFSLILESASTNQTSMYLCATSPGTNYEQYFGPGTRLTVT.

The CDR3 protein is CASRGLGETEAFF. The DNA of the CDR3 is TGTGCCAGCAGGGGACTGGGCGAAACTGAAGCTTTCTTT. V gene TRBV11-2 combines with J gene TRBJ1-1, with TRBD1 as a possible D gene (5 bases). Germline-derived CDR1 and CDR2 are SGHAT and FQNNGV. This CDR3 is built from 13 residues. V lost 6 bases to trimming and J lost 5 bases, with 13 bases between them.

In the case of this clone: Within the sample, other DNA sequences also encode this same CDR3. The J gene is TRBJ2-3, the V gene TRBV9, with D possibly matching TRBD1 (5 bases). There are 15 residues in the CDR3. Germline loops: CDR1 SGDLS, CDR2 YYNGEE. V lost 3 bases, J lost 0 bases, and 11 bases lay in between. CDR3 coding DNA: TGTGCCAGCAGCGCCACAGGACGGAGCACAGATACGCAGTATTTT. It yields the protein CASSATGRSTDTQYF.

The chain employs TRBV5-4 and TRBJ2-1; 8 nucleotides match TRBD2. The CDR3 has 17 amino acids. V was pared by 3 bases and J by 6 bases, with 14 bases of the junction left unmatched. The germline V gene has CDR1 SGHNT and CDR2 YYREEE (reference sequence). CDR3 bases: TGTGCCAGCAGCTCCCGCCTAGGCGGGAGGTTCGGCAATGAGCAGTTCTTC. Its protein product is CASSSRLGGRFGNEQFF.

On this clone itself: This could be a read error, since a much larger clone is one nucleotide away. The chain combines TRBV11-3 with TRBJ1-1; tentative D call: TRBD1 (5 bases). With 3 bases removed from V and 1 base from J, the gap between germline ends came to 6 bases. CDR3 size: 13 residues. Germline loops: CDR1 SGHNT, CDR2 YENEEA. Here the CDR3 reads CASSFGGNTEAFF. The CDR3 DNA follows: TGTGCCAGCAGCTTCGGGGGGAACACTGAAGCTTTCTTT.

V is TRBV10-3 and J is TRBJ2-2; TRBD1 matches 7 bases. Germline values: CDR1 ENHRY, CDR2 SYGVKD. V trimming: 6 bases; J trimming: 4 bases; junction bases outside the gene matches: 8. This CDR3 region has 15 residues. CDR3 nucleotides: TGTGCCATCAGAGCCGGGACAGCTACCACCGGGGAGCTGTTTTTT. Translated: CAIRAGTATTGELFF.

The CDR3 DNA sequence: TGCGCCAGCGAGACCCTCCGGGACAGGTCCCGTAATCTCTCTGGAAACACCATATATTTT. This encodes CASETLRDRSRNLSGNTIYF. The chain links TRBV5-1 to TRBJ1-3, with 8 bases that match TRBD1. Germline CDR1 is SGHRS and CDR2 is YFSETQ. The CDR3 is 20 residues long. The V and J ends lost 7 bases and 0 bases, in that order; junction bases with no gene match: 21. The complete variable domain, with remaining parts taken from reference TRBV5-1 and TRBJ1-3, reads KAGVTQTPRYLIKTRGQQVTLSCSPISGHRSVSWYQQTPGQGLQFLFEYFSETQRNKGNFPGRFSGRQFSNSRSEMNVSTLELGDSALYLCASETLRDRSRNLSGNTIYFGEGSWLTVV.

This clone was counted once. The chain has TRBV28 and TRBJ2-2; a weak D match, TRBD2 (6 bases). The CDR3 spans 19 residues. Germline CDR1 reads MDHEN; CDR2 reads SYDVKM. Trimming pared 5 bases from V and 3 bases from J, leaving 25 bases between. The CDR3 nucleotides are TGTGCCAGCAGTCATCCCTTCGGCGGGGTAGTAAGGGACACCGGGGAGCTGTTTTTT. Translating gives CASSHPFGGVVRDTGELFF.

This clone was detected a few times. The same CDR3 is also encoded by other DNA sequences in this sample. The chain uses TRBV19 and TRBJ1-1; D possibly corresponds to TRBD1 (5 bases). Between the trimmed V and J ends, which lost 5 bases and 1 base, there was a span of 5 bases. Germline assignment: CDR1 LNHDA and CDR2 SQIVND (reference sequence). This CDR3 has 12 residues. This CDR3 is CASSDRNTEAFF. CDR3 bases: TGTGCCAGTAGTGACAGGAACACTGAAGCTTTCTTT.

This chain uses TRBV7-2 with TRBJ2-7; a weak D match, TRBD1 (6 bases). The CDR3 runs 14 residues. Germline CDR1 and CDR2: SGHTA and FQGNSA. The V and J ends lost 6 bases and 2 bases respectively, with 14 bases between them. Here the CDR3 reads CASRHRDNPYEQYF. CDR3 nucleotide sequence: TGTGCCAGCAGGCACCGGGACAACCCCTACGAGCAGTACTTC.

This chain uses TRBV28 with TRBJ2-7, with 9 bases aligning to TRBD1. The junction had 12 bases not matched to a gene; V was cut back by 6 bases and J by 6 bases. This CDR3 is built from 15 residues. Germline V gene lookup returns CDR1 MDHEN and CDR2 SYDVKM. The CDR3 spells CASSSGQGGPLEQYF. For the CDR3, the DNA is TGTGCCAGCAGCTCGGGACAGGGAGGACCCCTCGAGCAGTACTTC. The whole variable domain, filled in from reference TRBV28 and TRBJ2-7, reads DVKVTQSSRYLVKRTGEKVFLECVQDMDHENMFWYRQDPGLGLRLIYFSYDVKMKEKGDIPEGYSVSREKKERFSLILESASTNQTSMYLCASSSGQGGPLEQYFGPGTRLTVT.

This chain uses TRBV7-6 with TRBJ1-1; D is undetermined. This CDR3 has 16 residues. V shed 0 bases and J shed 2 bases, with 13 bases lying between them. Germline V CDR1 and CDR2: SGHVS, FNYEAQ. CDR3: CASSLAPGLENTEAFF. The CDR3 DNA sequence: TGTGCCAGCAGCTTAGCGCCTGGGTTAGAAAACACTGAAGCTTTCTTT.

The chain recombines TRBV11-2 with TRBJ1-1; no definite D call. The CDR3 covers 17 residues. Trimming removed 3 bases at V and 7 bases at J, with 24 bases between. The germline gives CDR1 SGHAT, CDR2 FQNNGV. The CDR3 loop is CASSLPRNSPVVSEAFF. In DNA form, the CDR3 reads TGTGCCAGCAGCTTGCCCAGGAATTCCCCCGTGGTGAGTGAAGCTTTCTTT.